Detailed here is one TCR beta chain. Other DNA sequences in this sample translate to the same CDR3. This record comes from a study of blood T cell repertoires in COVID-19. Study-level background: Collection of acute and convalescent COVID-19 samples took place in the United States, Italy and Spain.

Repertoires were generated with immunoSEQ multiplex PCR, while TCRdb's copy carries only in-frame clones and drops some. The data contain about 380,000 clones, 85% of them seen just once; the ten biggest clones take up 3% to 4.5%. Germline CDR1 is GTSNPN and CDR2 is SVGIG (reference sequence). Trimming cost V 2 bases and J 1 base, with 6 bases left between them. CDR3 size: 13 residues. Sequencing input: peripheral blood. This receptor was identified in a woman between 18 and 30 years old with acute or convalescent COVID-19. The chain joins TRBV30 to TRBJ1-5; D gene ambiguous. The CDR3 nucleotides read TGTGCCTGGAGTCCCGGGAGCAATCAGCCCCAGCATTTT. Translated: CAWSPGSNQPQHF.